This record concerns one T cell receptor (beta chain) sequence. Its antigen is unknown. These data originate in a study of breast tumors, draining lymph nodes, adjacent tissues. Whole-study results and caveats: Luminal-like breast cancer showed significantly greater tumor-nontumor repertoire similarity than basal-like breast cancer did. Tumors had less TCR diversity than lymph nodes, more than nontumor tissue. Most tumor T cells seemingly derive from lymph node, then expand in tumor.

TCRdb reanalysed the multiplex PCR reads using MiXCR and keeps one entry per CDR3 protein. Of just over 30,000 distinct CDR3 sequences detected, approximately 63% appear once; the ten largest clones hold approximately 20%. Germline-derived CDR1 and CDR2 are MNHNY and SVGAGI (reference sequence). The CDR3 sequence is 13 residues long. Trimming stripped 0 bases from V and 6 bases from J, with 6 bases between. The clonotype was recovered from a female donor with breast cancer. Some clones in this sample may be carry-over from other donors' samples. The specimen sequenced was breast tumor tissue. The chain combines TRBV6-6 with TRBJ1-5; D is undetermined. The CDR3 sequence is CASSYSTSQPQHF. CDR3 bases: TGTGCCAGCAGTTACTCTACATCTCAGCCCCAGCATTTT.